One and the same sample provided the 26 T cell receptor beta chains below, sequenced in a study of blood T cells in healthy people across ages. It was with a sample-barcoded 5' primer and a J-beta primer mix that a second PCR of roughly 6 to 12 cycles was run. TCRdb re-called the 5' RACE reads with MiXCR, one entry per CDR3 protein. The sample carries some 710,000 distinct CDR3 sequences, 20% to 25% recorded once. The specimen sequenced was blood. These TCRs come from an older man in good health.

The table lists this clonotype with a few counts. The V call is TRBV4-3, the J call TRBJ1-4, with a possible D match to TRBD1 (5 bases). Looked up from germline, CDR1 is LGHNA and CDR2 is YSLEER. Trimming removed 4 bases from V and 6 bases from J, with 15 bases in between. There are 15 residues in the CDR3. In nucleotides, the CDR3 is TGCGCCAGCAGCCCGACAGAATATCAACATGAAAAACTGTTTTTT. This gives the protein CASSPTEYQHEKLFF.

Comment on this clonotype: Just one base apart from a much larger clone, this may be a read error. The chain is built from TRBV5-1 and TRBJ2-1; possible D gene TRBD2, 6 bases. Germline CDR1 reads SGHRS; CDR2 reads YFSETQ. This CDR3 has 15 residues. The CDR3 nucleotides are TGCGCCAGCACTGGGAGGACATACGAAATCTATGAGGAGTTCTTC. This encodes CASTGRTYEIYEEFF.

V is TRBV20-1 and J is TRBJ2-5; possibly TRBD2 for D (5 bases). V lost 4 bases, J lost 2 bases, and 11 bases lay in between. The germline V gene has CDR1 DFQATT and CDR2 SNEGSKA (reference sequence). The length of the CDR3 is 13 residues. The CDR3 DNA reads as TGCAGTGCTACAGGAGAGGGTCAAGAGACCCAGTACTTC. This translates into CSATGEGQETQYF.

The sample holds a few counts of this clonotype. J is TRBJ1-2 and V is TRBV6-2 or TRBV6-3; D call uncertain. Trimming took 2 bases from V and 8 from J, leaving 12 bases between them. The CDR3 is made up of 13 amino acids. Germline CDR1 and CDR2: MNHEY and SVGEGT. The CDR3 here is CASSYGSRTGYTF. CDR3 in DNA: TGTGCCAGCAGTTACGGATCAAGGACGGGCTACACCTTC.

This clonotype was counted between two and nine times. The rearrangement uses TRBV29-1 and TRBJ1-2; D unclear. CDR3 length: 14 residues. The V end lost 0 bases, the J end lost 3 bases, and 11 bases lay between the germline ends. Germline V gene sequence: CDR1 SQVTM, CDR2 ANQGSEA. CDR3 amino acids: CSVEDPQVYYGYTF. The CDR3 nucleotides read TGCAGCGTTGAAGATCCCCAAGTCTACTATGGCTACACCTTC.

The gene calls are TRBV10-3 and TRBJ1-1; D is unresolved. The CDR3 has 13 residues. V was pared by 4 bases and J by 5 bases, with 11 bases between. Per germline, CDR1 ENHRY and CDR2 SYGVKD. DNA of the CDR3: TGTGCCATCAGTGGCCTCGACTCGACTGAAGCTTTCTTT. As protein: CAISGLDSTEAFF.

This clonotype was observed a handful of times. This chain joins TRBV25-1 and TRBJ2-1; unclear D gene. The V and J ends lost 3 bases and 5 bases respectively, with 5 bases between them. The CDR3 spans 12 residues. Germline-derived CDR1 and CDR2 are MGHDK and SYGVNS. CDR3 in DNA: TGTGCCAGCAGTGACAGCAACAATGAGCAGTTCTTC. Translation: CASSDSNNEQFF. Based on the CDR3 plus reference TRBV25-1 and TRBJ2-1, the full variable domain is EADIYQTPRYLVIGTGKKITLECSQTMGHDKMYWYQQDPGMELHLIHYSYGVNSTEKGDLSSESTVSRIRTEHFPLTLESARPSHTSQYLCASSDSNNEQFFGPGTRLTVL.

This clonotype was picked up many times. The chain combines TRBV6-5 with TRBJ2-3; tentatively, D is TRBD1 (6 bases). The CDR3 has 15 residues. V was trimmed by 3 bases and J by 4 bases, leaving 14 bases between them. In germline, CDR1 is MNHEY, CDR2 SVGAGI. The CDR3 nucleotides read TGTGCCAGCAGTTATGGGGTAGGGGGATCAGATACGCAGTATTTT. Translating gives CASSYGVGGSDTQYF.

This clonotype has a single count. CDR3 in amino acids: CSARWAGGADTQYF. The DNA for the CDR3 is TGCAGTGCTAGATGGGCGGGAGGGGCAGATACGCAGTATTTT. The V and J genes are TRBV20-1 and TRBJ2-3, with 9 bases lining up with TRBD2. J lost 4 bases, V lost 2 bases, and 4 bases had no gene match. The germline gives CDR1 DFQATT, CDR2 SNEGSKA (reference sequence). This CDR3 region has 14 residues.

The V and J genes are TRBV28 and TRBJ1-2; D gene unclear. The CDR3 has 13 amino acids. Germline V gene data show CDR1 as MDHEN and CDR2 as SYDVKM. V lost 8 bases and J 5 bases, leaving 15 bases between the germline ends. Written as DNA, the CDR3 is TGTGCCAGCCTCAAAGGAGGGCGGTATGGCTACACCTTC. Amino acid sequence: CASLKGGRYGYTF.

J is TRBJ2-5 and V is TRBV2; 10 bases are shared with TRBD2. With the DNA end fitting TRBJ2-7 better, the J assignment may be wrong. Germline-derived CDR1 and CDR2 are SNHLY and FYNNEI. CDR3 length: 16 residues. For the CDR3, the DNA is TGTGCCAGCAGTGGAGTTACTAGCGGGACTCACTACGAGCAGTACGTC. Protein sequence: CASSGVTSGTHYEQYV.

In this sample, this clonotype turned up a few times. The chain carries TRBV6-6 and TRBJ2-3; no clear D gene. This CDR3 comprises 14 residues. CDR1 MNHNY and CDR2 SVGAGI come from the germline V gene (reference sequence). V lost 4 bases to trimming and J lost 4 bases, with 12 bases between them. The DNA of the CDR3 is TGTGCCAGCAGTTCCGGTTTTGACCCAGATACGCAGTATTTT. Translated, it gives CASSSGFDPDTQYF.

The chain combines TRBV4-1 with TRBJ2-3, with a weak D call TRBD1 (6 bases). The germline V gene encodes CDR1 MGHRA and CDR2 YSYEKL. V lost 0 bases to trimming and J lost 4 bases, with 11 bases between them. The CDR3 is 15 amino acids. The CDR3 sequence is CASSQDRGSADTQYF. In DNA form, the CDR3 reads TGCGCCAGCAGCCAAGATAGGGGGAGCGCAGATACGCAGTATTTT.

The chain is built from TRBV5-1 and TRBJ2-2; a weak D match, TRBD2 (6 bases). This CDR3 is 14 amino acids long. Germline-derived CDR1 and CDR2 are SGHRS and YFSETQ. Deletions cut 0 bases from V and 5 bases from J, with 8 bases between. CDR3 in DNA: TGCGCCAGCAGCTTGGCGGGGGAAACCGGGGAGCTGTTTTTT. As protein: CASSLAGETGELFF.

J is TRBJ2-5 and V is TRBV5-1; TRBD2 is a possible D gene (6 bases). The V gene lost 1 base and the J gene lost 2 bases, with 12 bases spanning the gap. In germline, CDR1 is SGHRS, CDR2 YFSETQ. This CDR3 region has 15 residues. CDR3 region: CASSLTSTGQETQYF. The CDR3 DNA reads TGCGCCAGCAGCTTGACTAGCACCGGACAAGAGACCCAGTACTTC.

The chain couples TRBV24-1 to TRBJ2-1; no firm D call. The ends were cut back, 0 bases at V and 7 bases at J, with 18 bases in the middle. The CDR3 runs to 17 residues. Germline V lookup: CDR1 KGHDR, CDR2 SFDVKD. The CDR3 DNA reads TGTGCCACCAGTGATTTGTCTCAACCGGGTTCTCAGAATGAGCAGTTCTTC. Amino acid sequence: CATSDLSQPGSQNEQFF.

The CDR3 loop reads CASSFLAGGIDTQYF. The CDR3, as DNA: TGCGCCAGCAGCTTTTTAGCGGGAGGGATAGATACGCAGTATTTT. The chain combines TRBV5-1 with TRBJ2-3; TRBD2 agrees at 11 bases. Germline loops: CDR1 SGHRS, CDR2 YFSETQ. Losses at the gene ends were 2 bases for V and 5 bases for J; bases not matched to a gene: 4. This CDR3 is built from 15 residues. The whole variable domain, remainder taken from reference TRBV5-1 and TRBJ2-3, is KAGVTQTPRYLIKTRGQQVTLSCSPISGHRSVSWYQQTPGQGLQFLFEYFSETQRNKGNFPGRFSGRQFSNSRSEMNVSTLELGDSALYLCASSFLAGGIDTQYFGPGTRLTVL.

This sequence joins TRBV7-2 and TRBJ2-5, with TRBD1 matching over 8 bases. CDR1 is SGHTA and CDR2 is FQGNSA in the germline V gene. V gave up 9 bases and J gave up 1 base; unmatched junction bases: 10. This CDR3 is built from 15 residues. The CDR3 reads CASRYSGTGQETQYF. The CDR3 bases are TGTGCCAGTAGATATAGTGGGACAGGCCAAGAGACCCAGTACTTC.

This chain uses TRBV19 with TRBJ1-4; D may be TRBD1 (6 bases). CDR1 LNHDA and CDR2 SQIVND come from the germline V gene (reference sequence). The CDR3 spans 14 residues. Trimming took 3 bases from V and 7 from J, leaving 12 bases between them. The CDR3 loop is CASSILGGGEKLFF. CDR3 DNA sequence: TGTGCCAGTAGTATTCTCGGGGGCGGTGAAAAACTGTTTTTT. The variable domain in full, completed from reference TRBV19 and TRBJ1-4, reads DGGITQSPKYLFRKEGQNVTLSCEQNLNHDAMYWYRQDPGQGLRLIYYSQIVNDFQKGDIAEGYSVSREKKESFPLTVTSAQKNPTAFYLCASSILGGGEKLFFGSGTQLSVL.

This clonotype has a count of ten or more. This chain links TRBV7-2 with TRBJ1-2, with no clear D. The V and J ends lost 2 bases and 6 bases respectively, with 10 bases between them. This CDR3 has 13 amino acids. Germline V gene lookup returns CDR1 SGHTA and CDR2 FQGNSA. CDR3 bases: TGTGCCAGCAGCTTAAATCGGTTCAATGGCTACACCTTC. Protein: CASSLNRFNGYTF.

The gene calls are TRBV20-1 and TRBJ2-5; the D is unclear. TRBJ2-1 explains the end of the DNA better; the J call may be wrong. This CDR3 region has 13 residues. Germline CDR1 and CDR2: DFQATT and SNEGSKA (reference sequence). The chain's CDR3 is CSARPDRRNEQFF. CDR3 DNA sequence: TGCAGTGCTAGGCCCGATCGTAGGAATGAGCAGTTCTTC.

This clonotype has a count of ten or more. This chain uses TRBV6-5 with TRBJ2-7; no firm D call. Germline assignment: CDR1 MNHEY and CDR2 SVGAGI. V dropped 2 bases and J dropped 1 base, with 9 bases sitting between them. The CDR3 loop spans 14 amino acids. This CDR3 reads CASSYNGASYEQYF. Written as DNA, the CDR3 is TGTGCCAGCAGTTACAACGGCGCTTCCTACGAGCAGTACTTC.

J is TRBJ2-5 and V is TRBV7-3; 16 positions match TRBD2. The DNA end is more similar to TRBJ2-7, so the J call may be wrong. The CDR3 sequence is 16 residues long. CDR1 SGHTA and CDR2 FQGTGA come from the germline V gene. The CDR3 protein is CASSTGLAGGNLEQYV. The CDR3 DNA sequence: TGTGCCAGCAGCACGGGACTAGCGGGAGGGAACCTCGAGCAGTACGTC.

This clonotype showed up just once. The junction shows a germline mismatch at one end, possibly a read error. The chain carries TRBV27 and TRBJ2-7, with TRBD2 matching over 14 bases. The J call may be in error: the DNA end matches TRBJ2-1 better. The germline V gene encodes CDR1 MNHEY and CDR2 SMNVEV (reference sequence). The CDR3 is 16 amino acids. CDR3 amino acids: CAGSKTTSGGAYEQFF. The CDR3 DNA is TGTGCCGGCAGTAAAACGACTAGCGGGGGGGCCTATGAGCAGTTCTTC.

The chain combines TRBV19 with TRBJ2-3; D is ambiguous. Looked up from germline, CDR1 is LNHDA and CDR2 is SQIVND (reference sequence). V was trimmed by 3 bases and J by 1 base, leaving 14 bases between them. This CDR3 has 16 amino acids. Written as DNA, the CDR3 is TGTGCCAGTAGTATTGGGTTCCAGTTACGCACAGATACGCAGTATTTT. Translation gives CASSIGFQLRTDTQYF.

This clonotype was recorded a few times. In nucleotides, the CDR3 is TGTGCCAGCACCCTCGCCCGGGAGGGCGCGACGTCTTTCTTT. It is translated as CASTLAREGATSFF. The chain has TRBV12-3 or TRBV12-4 and TRBJ1-1, with unresolved D. V was clipped by 7 bases and J by 12 bases, with 24 bases between them. The CDR3 has 14 residues.